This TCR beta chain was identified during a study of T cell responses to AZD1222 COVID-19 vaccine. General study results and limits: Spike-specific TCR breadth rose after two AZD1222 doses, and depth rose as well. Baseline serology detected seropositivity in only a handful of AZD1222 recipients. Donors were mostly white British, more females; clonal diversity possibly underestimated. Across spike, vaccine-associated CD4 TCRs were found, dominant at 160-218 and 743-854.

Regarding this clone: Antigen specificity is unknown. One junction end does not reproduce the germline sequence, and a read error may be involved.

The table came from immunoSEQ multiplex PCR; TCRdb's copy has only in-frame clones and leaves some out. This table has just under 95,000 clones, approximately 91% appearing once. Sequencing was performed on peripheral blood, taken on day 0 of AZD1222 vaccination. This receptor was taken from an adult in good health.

CDR3 nucleotides: TGTGCCAGCTCCCCACCGGGACTTGGGCGGGAAAAACTGTTTTTT. It codes for CASSPPGLGREKLFF. The genes are TRBV18 and TRBJ1-4; D may be TRBD1 (5 bases). The CDR3 sequence is 15 residues long. Germline assignment: CDR1 KGHSH and CDR2 LQKENI.